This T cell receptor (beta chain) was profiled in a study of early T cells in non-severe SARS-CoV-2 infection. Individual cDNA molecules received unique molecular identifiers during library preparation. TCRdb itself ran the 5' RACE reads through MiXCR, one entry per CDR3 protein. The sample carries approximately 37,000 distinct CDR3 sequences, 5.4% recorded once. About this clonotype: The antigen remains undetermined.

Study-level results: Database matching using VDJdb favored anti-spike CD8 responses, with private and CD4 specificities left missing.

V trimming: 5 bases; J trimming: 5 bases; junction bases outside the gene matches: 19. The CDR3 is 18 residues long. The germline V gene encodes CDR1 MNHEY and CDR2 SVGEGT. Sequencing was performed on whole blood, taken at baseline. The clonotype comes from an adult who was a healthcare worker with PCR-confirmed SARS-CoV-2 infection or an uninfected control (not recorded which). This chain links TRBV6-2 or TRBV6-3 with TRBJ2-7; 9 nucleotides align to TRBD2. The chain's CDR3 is CASSPRAVLAGGGHEQYV. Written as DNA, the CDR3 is TGTGCCAGCAGTCCACGCGCCGTACTAGCGGGCGGGGGCCACGAGCAGTACGTC.